This T cell receptor beta chain derives from a study of response to subunit inactivated influenza vaccine. A single record per CDR3 protein comes from TCRdb applying MiXCR to the RT-PCR reads. The sample yields 290,000 or so distinct CDR3 sequences, about 20% seen once. The CDR3 loop spans 13 amino acids. The germline V gene has CDR1 MNHNY and CDR2 SVGAGI (reference sequence). V was trimmed by 2 bases and J by 4 bases, leaving 6 bases between them. The rearrangement links TRBV6-6 to TRBJ1-5, with unresolved D. Material: PBMCs from blood, obtained about 19 months after vaccination. The clonotype comes from a man aged 45 to 70 who received an inactivated influenza vaccine. The CDR3 DNA reads TGTGCCAGCAGTTACGACGGTAATCAGCCCCAGCATTTT. It is translated as CASSYDGNQPQHF.